Shown below are 9 T cell receptor beta chains from a single sample sequenced in a study of tumor and adjacent non-tumor tissue in lung cancer. The template was RNA from unsorted bulk tissue. The library came from three nested PCR rounds adapted from ARM-PCR protocols. TCRdb analysed the multiplex PCR reads with MiXCR anew, one entry per CDR3 protein. Among some 74,000 distinct CDR3 sequences listed, 55% to 80% were seen once. The sequenced sample was lung tumor tissue. These receptors were obtained from a woman in her thirties or forties with non-small cell lung cancer.

This sequence joins TRBV6-1 and TRBJ2-4; D is ambiguous. The CDR3 has 20 amino acids. The V end lost 3 bases, the J end lost 4 bases, and 28 bases lay between the germline ends. CDR1 MNHNS and CDR2 SASEGT come from the germline V gene. CDR3 in DNA: TGTGCCAGCAGTGAGAGTCCGGACGCATTTGTGATGTTAGCAAAAAACATTCAGTACTTC. Protein sequence: CASSESPDAFVMLAKNIQYF.

This clonotype was seen once. The chain couples TRBV14 to TRBJ2-2, with unresolved D. V was pared by 5 bases and J by 9 bases, with 16 bases between. CDR3 length: 14 amino acids. From germline, CDR1 is SGHDN and CDR2 FVKESK. The CDR3 DNA is TGTGCCAGCAGCTCCGCGGTCGAACCCTGGGAGCTGTTTTTT. It specifies CASSSAVEPWELFF.

As concerns this clonotype: Mismatch with germline at one junction end may stem from a read error. This chain joins TRBV29-1 and TRBJ2-7; D is ambiguous. CDR1 and CDR2 from the germline V gene are SQVTM and ANQGSEA. This CDR3 comprises 12 residues. The CDR3 DNA sequence: TGCAGCGTCCGGCCAGTTTCCTACGAACAGTACTTC. Translated: CSVRPVSYEQYF.

V is TRBV6-5 and J is TRBJ2-7; D remains unclear. V was trimmed by 8 bases and J by 0 bases, leaving 20 bases between them. Germline assignment: CDR1 MNHEY and CDR2 SVGAGI. The CDR3 extends over 16 amino acids. The CDR3 DNA reads TGTGCCAGCGGTCACCGTGGAAACTGGGACTCCTACGAGCAGTACTTC. Translation gives CASGHRGNWDSYEQYF.

In regard to this clonotype: Relative to the germline gene, one junction end is altered; a read error may explain this. This chain links TRBV4-2 with TRBJ2-1; D uncertain. Germline V gives CDR1 LGHNA, CDR2 YNFKEQ. CDR3 length: 14 residues. Here the CDR3 reads CASSQEYHYNEQFF. CDR3 sequence (DNA): TGTGCCAGCAGTCAAGAGTACCACTACAATGAGCAGTTCTTC.

Concerning this clonotype: The conserved phenylalanine or tryptophan normally closing the CDR3 is absent here, so this likely arose from a read error. No DNA is shown, since the ends of the CDR3 on it are uncertain; the CDR3 is the one TCRdb lists. This rearrangement joins TRBV11-1 to TRBJ2-1; the DNA was not compared with TRBD1, the D call given in the table. The CDR3 is made up of 13 amino acids, end residues included. Germline V gene sequence: CDR1 SGHAT, CDR2 FQDESV (reference sequence). CDR3 sequence: CASSLHGGWDRFS.

The genes are TRBV11-2 and TRBJ2-1, with D hard to call. Trimming left V 6 bases short and J 6 bases short, with 18 bases between. Germline loops: CDR1 SGHAT, CDR2 FQNNGV. The CDR3 runs to 15 residues. CDR3 sequence reads: CASSLGVGPFNEQFF. Written as DNA, the CDR3 is TGTGCCAGCAGTCTTGGCGTAGGCCCCTTCAATGAGCAGTTCTTC.

This clonotype showed up just a few times. Being one base from a much bigger clone, this may be a read error. The chain recombines TRBV10-1 with TRBJ2-1; D is perhaps TRBD2 (5 bases). Trimming shortened V by 11 bases and J by 6 bases, and 11 bases separated the two germline ends. The CDR3 is made up of 11 amino acids. Germline V lookup: CDR1 WNHNN, CDR2 SYGVQD (reference sequence). The CDR3 protein is CACWGVNEQFF. The CDR3 DNA sequence: TGCGCCTGCTGGGGAGTCAATGAGCAGTTCTTC.

There are a few counts of this clonotype. The chain uses TRBV20-1 and TRBJ1-5; 12 nucleotides agree with TRBD1. J lost 7 bases, V lost 5 bases, and 9 bases had no gene match. CDR3 length: 15 amino acids. Germline values: CDR1 DFQATT, CDR2 SNEGSKA (reference sequence). The CDR3, as DNA: TGCAGTGCTTACCCGGGACAGGGGGCGAAACAGCCCCAGCATTTT. Protein: CSAYPGQGAKQPQHF.